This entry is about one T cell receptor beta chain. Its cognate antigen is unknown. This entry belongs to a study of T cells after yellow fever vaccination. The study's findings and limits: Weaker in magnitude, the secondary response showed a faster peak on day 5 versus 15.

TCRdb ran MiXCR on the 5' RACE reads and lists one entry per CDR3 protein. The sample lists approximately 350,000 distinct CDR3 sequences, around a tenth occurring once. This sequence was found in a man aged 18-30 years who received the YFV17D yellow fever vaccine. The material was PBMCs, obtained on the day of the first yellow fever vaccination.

This chain's CDR3 is CASSLDTGRTDTQYF. The CDR3 DNA follows: TGTGCCAGCAGCTTAGATACAGGGAGGACAGATACGCAGTATTTT. V and J are TRBV7-8 and TRBJ2-3; possibly TRBD1 or TRBD2 for D (6 bases each). The CDR3 sequence is 15 residues long. V lost 1 base and J 3 bases, leaving 11 bases between the germline ends. CDR1 is SGHVS, CDR2 FQNEAQ, per germline.